This T cell receptor (beta chain) came from a study of Ad26.COV2.S vaccination and SARS-CoV-2 variants. Study details: Into the muscle, Ad26.COV2.S was dosed once or twice, 56 days apart.

The CDR3 is made up of 15 amino acids. Trimming stripped 2 bases from V and 0 bases from J, with 11 bases between. The germline V gene has CDR1 KGHSH and CDR2 LQKENI. This clone is a singleton in its sample. Its antigen is unknown. Repertoires were generated with immunoSEQ multiplex PCR, while TCRdb's copy carries only in-frame clones and drops some. The sample has 200,000 to 250,000 clones; around 87% are singletons. Broader study findings: CD8+ and CD4+ T cells specific for spike reportedly responded with substantial breadth after vaccination. Relative to placebo recipients, vaccine recipients exhibited elevated spike-specific TCR breadth.

Treatment here: roughly 19 received Ad26.COV2.S at low or high dose, single or two shots; roughly 5 received placebo; per-sample allocation not given. Sampling took place 63 days after the first vaccine or placebo injection. An Ad26 vector expressing Wuhan-strain SARS-CoV-2 spike constituted the vaccine. This receptor was identified in a person aged 18-60 years who received the Ad26.COV2.S COVID-19 vaccine or a placebo. This chain connects TRBV18 to TRBJ2-7, with D unresolved. Sequenced material: peripheral blood, taken in a trial of Ad26.COV2.S vaccine versus placebo. The CDR3 nucleotides are TGTGCCAGCTCACCAACAGCCTCCAGCTCCTACGAGCAGTACTTC. Amino acids: CASSPTASSSYEQYF.